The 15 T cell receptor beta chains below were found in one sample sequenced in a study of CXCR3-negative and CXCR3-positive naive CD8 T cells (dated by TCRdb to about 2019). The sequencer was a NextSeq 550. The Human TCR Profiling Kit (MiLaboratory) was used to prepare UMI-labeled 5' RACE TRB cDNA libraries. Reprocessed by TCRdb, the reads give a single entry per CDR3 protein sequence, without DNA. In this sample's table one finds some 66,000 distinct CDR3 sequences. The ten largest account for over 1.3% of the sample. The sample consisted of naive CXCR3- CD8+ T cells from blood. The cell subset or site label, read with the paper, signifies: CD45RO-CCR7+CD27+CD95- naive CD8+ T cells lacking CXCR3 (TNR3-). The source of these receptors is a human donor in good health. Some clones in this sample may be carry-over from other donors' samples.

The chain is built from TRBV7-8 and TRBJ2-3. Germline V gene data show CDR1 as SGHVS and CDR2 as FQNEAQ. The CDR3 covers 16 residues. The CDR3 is CASSLGLAVSTDTQYF.

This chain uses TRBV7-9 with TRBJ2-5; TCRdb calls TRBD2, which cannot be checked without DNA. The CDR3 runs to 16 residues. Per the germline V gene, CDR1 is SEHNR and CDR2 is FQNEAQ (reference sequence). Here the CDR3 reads CASSPWTSGREETQYF.

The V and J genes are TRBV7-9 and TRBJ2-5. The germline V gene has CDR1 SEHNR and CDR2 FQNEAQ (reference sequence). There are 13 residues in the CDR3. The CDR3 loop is CASSLAAGETQYF.

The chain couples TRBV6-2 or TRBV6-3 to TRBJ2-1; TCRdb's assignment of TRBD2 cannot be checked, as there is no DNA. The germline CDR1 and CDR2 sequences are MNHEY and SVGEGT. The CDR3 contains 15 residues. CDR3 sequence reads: CASSYLAGFNNEQFF.

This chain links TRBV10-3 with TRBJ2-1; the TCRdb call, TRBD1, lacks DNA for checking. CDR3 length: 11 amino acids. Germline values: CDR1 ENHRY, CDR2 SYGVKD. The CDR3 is CATSSGNWQFF.

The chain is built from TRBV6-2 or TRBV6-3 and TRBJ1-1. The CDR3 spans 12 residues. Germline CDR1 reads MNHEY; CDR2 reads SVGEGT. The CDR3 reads CASSYFVETAFF.

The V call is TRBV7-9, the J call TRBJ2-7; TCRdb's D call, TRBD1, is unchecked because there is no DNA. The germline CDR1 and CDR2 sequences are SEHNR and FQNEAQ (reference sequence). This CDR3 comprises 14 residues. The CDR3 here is CASNLQGESYEQYF.

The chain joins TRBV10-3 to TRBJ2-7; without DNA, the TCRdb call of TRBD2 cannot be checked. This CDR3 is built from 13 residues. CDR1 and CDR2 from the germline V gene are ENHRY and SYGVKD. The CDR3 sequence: CAISDPETFTQNF.

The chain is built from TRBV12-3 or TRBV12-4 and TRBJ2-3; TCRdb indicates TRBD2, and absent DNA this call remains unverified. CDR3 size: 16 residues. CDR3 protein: CASSLSGTSGTRIVVF.

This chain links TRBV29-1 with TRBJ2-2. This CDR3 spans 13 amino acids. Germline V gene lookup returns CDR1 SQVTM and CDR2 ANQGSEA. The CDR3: CSVDIENTGELFF.

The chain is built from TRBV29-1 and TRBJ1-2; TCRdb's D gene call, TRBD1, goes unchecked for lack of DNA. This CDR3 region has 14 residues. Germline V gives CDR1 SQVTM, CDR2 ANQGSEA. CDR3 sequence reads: CSAIPGLTNYGYTF. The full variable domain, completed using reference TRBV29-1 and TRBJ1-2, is SAVISQKPSRDICQRGTSLTIQCQVDSQVTMMFWYRQQPGQSLTLIATANQGSEATYESGFVIDKFPISRPNLTFSTLTVSNMSPEDSSIYLCSAIPGLTNYGYTFGSGTRLTVV.

This CDR3 is CASSPDSSQETQYF. The chain couples TRBV12-3 or TRBV12-4 to TRBJ2-5; no DNA is available, so the TRBD1 call from TCRdb remains unchecked. The CDR3 is made up of 14 amino acids.

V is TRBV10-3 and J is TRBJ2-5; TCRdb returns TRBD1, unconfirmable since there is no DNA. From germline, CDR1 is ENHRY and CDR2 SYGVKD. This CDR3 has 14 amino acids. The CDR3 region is CAIRDAGIEETQYF.

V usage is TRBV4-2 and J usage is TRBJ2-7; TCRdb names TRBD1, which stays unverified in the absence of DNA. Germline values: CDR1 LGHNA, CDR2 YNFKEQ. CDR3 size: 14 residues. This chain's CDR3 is CASSQLPGTLEQYF.

The CDR3 loop is CSVSGSGELFF. This rearrangement joins TRBV29-1 to TRBJ2-2; as DNA is missing, the TRBD1 call by TCRdb cannot be tested. The CDR3 contains 11 residues. Germline loops: CDR1 SQVTM, CDR2 ANQGSEA.